These 8 T cell receptor beta chains share one sample of origin, sequenced in a study of CD8+CD57+ T cells in acquired aplastic anemia. For CDR3 and TCR beta VDJ profiling, genomic DNA was the template used. TCRdb reprocessed the reads with MiXCR, giving one entry per CDR3 protein. Found here are about 400,000 distinct CDR3 sequences, about two thirds of them singletons; the top ten hold 4%. Sequencing was carried out using sorted CD4+, CD8+, or CD8+CD57+ T cells (not recorded which) from PBMCs. These receptors all stem from a human donor in good health, serving as a control.

V usage is TRBV29-1 and J usage is TRBJ1-4; 11 nucleotides line up with TRBD1. Germline V lookup: CDR1 SQVTM, CDR2 ANQGSEA. This CDR3 has 15 residues. V lost 3 bases, J lost 8 bases, and 8 bases stayed unmatched. CDR3 amino acids: CSVDNPGQGGEKLFF. Here the CDR3 DNA reads TGCAGCGTTGATAATCCGGGACAGGGGGGGGAAAAACTGTTTTTT.

V is TRBV7-2 and J is TRBJ2-3, with D maybe TRBD2 (5 bases). Germline loops: CDR1 SGHTA, CDR2 FQGNSA. Deletions cut 6 bases from V and 11 bases from J, with 27 bases between. The length of the CDR3 is 16 residues. This CDR3 reads CASSVARRGSQDQQYF. The CDR3 region has the DNA TGTGCCAGCAGTGTAGCGAGGAGAGGCAGTCAGGATCAGCAGTATTTT. The whole variable domain, remainder taken from reference TRBV7-2 and TRBJ2-3, is GAGVSQSPSNKVTEKGKDVELRCDPISGHTALYWYRQSLGQGLEFLIYFQGNSAPDKSGLPSDRFSAERTGGSVSTLTIQRTQQEDSAVYLCASSVARRGSQDQQYFGPGTRLTVL.

In this sample, this clonotype turned up many times. This rearrangement joins TRBV7-2 to TRBJ2-1, with no clear D. The V end lost 1 base, the J end lost 5 bases, and 6 bases lay between the germline ends. Germline loops: CDR1 SGHTA, CDR2 FQGNSA. This CDR3 spans 13 amino acids. The CDR3 region is CASSLGADNEQFF. The CDR3 DNA is TGTGCCAGCAGCTTAGGGGCGGACAATGAGCAGTTCTTC.

Notes on this clonotype: The CDR3 does not close with the conserved phenylalanine or tryptophan, likely indicating a read error. No DNA is shown, since the ends of the CDR3 on it are uncertain; the CDR3 is the one TCRdb lists. The chain is built from TRBV2 and TRBJ1-2; the table's D call of TRBD1 was not tested on the DNA. CDR1 is SNHLY, CDR2 FYNNEI, per germline. The CDR3 region is 13 residues in length, termini included. CDR3 sequence reads: CASRVRQGYGYTS.

This clonotype was seen once. This chain uses TRBV20-1 with TRBJ1-2; D gene uncertain. Germline assignment: CDR1 DFQATT and CDR2 SNEGSKA (reference sequence). Trimming left V 0 bases short and J 7 bases short, with 21 bases between. The length of the CDR3 is 16 residues. Here the CDR3 reads CSARDEGYFGVGGYTF. The CDR3 DNA reads as TGCAGTGCTAGAGATGAAGGCTATTTTGGTGTCGGTGGCTACACCTTC.

The chain carries TRBV24-1 and TRBJ1-1; 7 nucleotides line up with TRBD1. The length of the CDR3 is 12 residues. V lost 5 bases and J lost 4; bases outside the gene matches: 0. Germline V CDR1 and CDR2: KGHDR, SFDVKD. The CDR3 DNA reads TGTGCCACCAGTGCAGGGGGCACTGAAGCTTTCTTT. This encodes CATSAGGTEAFF.

CDR3 in DNA: TGTGCCAGCAGCCCCGTTGGTGATTCACCGCTCCACTTTGAGCAGTACTTC. It specifies CASSPVGDSPLHFEQYF. V is TRBV7-2 and J is TRBJ2-7; no firm D call. Deletions cut 5 bases from V and 7 bases from J, with 27 bases between. The CDR3 contains 17 residues. Per germline, CDR1 SGHTA and CDR2 FQGNSA.

About this clonotype: This is likely a read error, given that the CDR3 carries no conserved phenylalanine or tryptophan at its end. The DNA is left out, because the CDR3 cannot be placed on it with certainty; the CDR3 is given as TCRdb lists it. Here the CDR3 reads CASSDGERRSTSGQAR. J is TRBJ2-5 and V is TRBV2; the table's D gene call, TRBD1, was not cross checked with the DNA. Germline lookup yields CDR1 SNHLY and CDR2 FYNNEI. The CDR3 spans 16 residues, counting both ends.